What follows is one T cell receptor (beta chain) and its context. Its specificity is not known. These data come from a study of CD4 T cells in relation to SARS-CoV-2 and coronaviruses. The overall study: PBMCs were cultured with antigen for roughly 9 days before TCR beta sequencing. Shared crossreactive spike epitopes were mapped to their HLA restriction. The study, taken as a whole, reports: SARS-CoV-2-driven expansion was significantly weaker in crossreactive than monoreactive clones. Around 60% of donors had memory CD4+ clonotypes crossrecognizing SARS-CoV-2 and common cold coronavirus spike.

The method was immunoSEQ multiplex PCR; TCRdb's version includes in-frame clones alone and lacks a portion of them. The profile shows approximately 19,000 clones, 65% to 85% of them singletons. CDR3 length: 12 residues. V was clipped by 0 bases and J by 10 bases, with 8 bases between them. CDR1 and CDR2 from the germline V gene are SGHNT and YYREEE (reference sequence). The unexposed donors gave CD4+ T cells in about 2010-2018, prior to COVID-19. CD4+ T cells were isolated from the cells after about 11 days of culture. The chain joins TRBV5-4 to TRBJ2-1; TRBD2 is a possible D gene (6 bases). The clonotype originates from a human donor in good health. Material for sequencing was CD4+ T cells from PBMCs, cultured in vitro. This CDR3 reads CASSLVTREQFF. The CDR3, as DNA: TGTGCCAGCAGCTTGGTGACTAGGGAGCAGTTCTTC.